This section outlines one T cell receptor beta chain sequence together with its context. The antigen remains unidentified. Measured with immunoSEQ multiplex PCR; TCRdb has only the in-frame clones, and not every one. The table has over 75,000 clones, 70% to 90% seen once; the top ten hold 0.34%. Germline V gene lookup returns CDR1 SGDLS and CDR2 YYNGEE. V lost 4 bases and J lost 5; bases outside the gene matches: 8. The CDR3 contains 15 residues. This sample was taken from a study of graft-versus-host responses after intestinal transplantation. The specimen was unstimulated CD4+ T cells sorted from spleen or lymph node cells, collected before intestinal transplant. The rearrangement links TRBV9 to TRBJ2-2; 7 nucleotides align to TRBD2. This receptor was identified in a human donor who received an intestinal transplant. In DNA form, the CDR3 reads TGTGCCAGCAGCTTGGGGGGGTATCGTACCGGGGAGCTGTTTTTT. Protein sequence: CASSLGGYRTGELFF.